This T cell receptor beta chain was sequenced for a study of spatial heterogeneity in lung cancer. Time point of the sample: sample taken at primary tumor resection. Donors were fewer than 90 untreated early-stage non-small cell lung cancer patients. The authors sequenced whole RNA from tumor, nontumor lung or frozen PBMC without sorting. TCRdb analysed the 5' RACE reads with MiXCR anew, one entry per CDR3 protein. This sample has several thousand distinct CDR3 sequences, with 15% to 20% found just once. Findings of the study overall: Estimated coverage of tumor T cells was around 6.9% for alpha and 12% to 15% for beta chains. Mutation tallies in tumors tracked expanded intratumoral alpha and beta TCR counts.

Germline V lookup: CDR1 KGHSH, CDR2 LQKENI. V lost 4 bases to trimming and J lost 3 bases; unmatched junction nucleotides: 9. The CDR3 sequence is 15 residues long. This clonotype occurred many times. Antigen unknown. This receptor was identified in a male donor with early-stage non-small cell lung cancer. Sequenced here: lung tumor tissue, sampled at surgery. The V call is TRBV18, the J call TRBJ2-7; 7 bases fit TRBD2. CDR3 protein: CASSRGGTANYEQYF. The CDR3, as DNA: TGTGCCAGCTCACGCGGGGGAACTGCCAACTACGAGCAGTACTTC.